The 29 T cell receptor beta chains listed next were all sequenced from one sample in a study of blood T cell repertoires in COVID-19. Libraries were prepared by immunoSEQ multiplex PCR; TCRdb keeps only in-frame clonotypes and omits some of them. The sample lists 130,000 to 150,000 clones, 88% occurring once. Sequenced: peripheral blood. The receptors were gathered from a human donor in a cohort sampled during active COVID-19.

The J gene is TRBJ1-2, the V gene TRBV5-1; 9 bases map to TRBD1. CDR1 and CDR2 from the germline V gene are SGHRS and YFSETQ. The CDR3 is 15 amino acids. The J segment lost 8 bases and the V segment lost 5 bases, leaving 13 bases of the junction unmatched. The chain's CDR3 is CASRIRDRDFHGYTF. For the CDR3, the DNA is TGCGCCAGCAGGATACGGGACAGGGATTTCCACGGCTACACCTTC.

The chain is built from TRBV19 and TRBJ1-1; a weak D match, TRBD1 (5 bases). Trimming removed 7 bases at V and 3 bases at J, with 9 bases between. Per germline, CDR1 LNHDA and CDR2 SQIVND (reference sequence). This CDR3 has 12 residues. CDR3 nucleotides: TGTGCCAGTAAGTGGGGGGACACTGAAGCTTTCTTT. Translated, it gives CASKWGDTEAFF.

The chain carries TRBV11-3 and TRBJ2-2; 10 nucleotides line up with TRBD1. The junction had 3 bases not matched to a gene; V was cut back by 5 bases and J by 3 bases. This CDR3 is built from 15 residues. Germline CDR1 is SGHNT and CDR2 is YENEEA. The CDR3 DNA sequence: TGTGCCAGCAGCCCGGGACAGGGGTACACCGGGGAGCTGTTTTTT. It specifies CASSPGQGYTGELFF.

In this sample, this clone turned up once. This chain joins TRBV7-3 and TRBJ2-3, with 8 nucleotides matching TRBD2. The junction had 6 bases not matched to a gene; V was cut back by 1 base and J by 0 bases. In germline, CDR1 is SGHTA, CDR2 FQGTGA. The CDR3 contains 17 residues. The CDR3 region has the DNA TGTGCCAGCAGCTTAATTTTAGCGGGGCAGAGCACAGATACGCAGTATTTT. Encoded protein: CASSLILAGQSTDTQYF.

The rearrangement uses TRBV30 and TRBJ2-7; a possible D gene is TRBD1 (6 bases). Germline V lookup: CDR1 GTSNPN, CDR2 SVGIG (reference sequence). The CDR3 sequence is 15 residues long. V dropped 1 base and J dropped 3 bases, with 16 bases sitting between them. CDR3 coding DNA: TGTGCCTGGAGTGGGCACTCGGACAGCCGCTACGAGCAGTACTTC. Protein product: CAWSGHSDSRYEQYF.

V usage is TRBV5-1 and J usage is TRBJ2-3, with 15 bases lining up with TRBD2. This CDR3 is built from 19 residues. J was trimmed by 0 bases and V by 4 bases; bases with no gene match: 9. The germline CDR1 and CDR2 sequences are SGHRS and YFSETQ. The CDR3: CASSPRAGLAGGSTDTQYF. The CDR3 region has the DNA TGCGCCAGCAGCCCCCGGGCGGGACTAGCGGGGGGAAGCACAGATACGCAGTATTTT.

The sample holds one count of this clone. The gene calls are TRBV19 and TRBJ2-3, with 7 bases matching TRBD2. The germline V gene has CDR1 LNHDA and CDR2 SQIVND (reference sequence). This CDR3 has 13 amino acids. Trimming took 5 bases from V and 5 from J; bases not matched to a gene: 4. CDR3 loop: CASSGGEGDTQYF. The CDR3 DNA follows: TGTGCCAGTAGTGGCGGGGAGGGAGATACGCAGTATTTT.

This chain connects TRBV6-5 to TRBJ1-1; D might be TRBD1 (6 bases). The CDR3 consists of 15 residues. Germline lookup yields CDR1 MNHEY and CDR2 SVGAGI. Trimming pared 2 bases from V and 4 bases from J, leaving 14 bases between. DNA of the CDR3: TGTGCCAGCAGTTACGAGGGGGTGGGGACCACTGAAGCTTTCTTT. Protein: CASSYEGVGTTEAFF.

CDR3 nucleotide sequence: TGTGCCTGTACTATACCGGGGGGAACTGAAGCTTTCTTT. Translated, it gives CACTIPGGTEAFF. The chain is built from TRBV30 and TRBJ1-1, with D maybe TRBD1 (5 bases). This CDR3 region has 13 residues. Trimming pared 6 bases from V and 5 bases from J, leaving 16 bases between. CDR1 and CDR2 (germline): GTSNPN, SVGIG (reference sequence). The variable domain in full, completed from reference TRBV30 and TRBJ1-1, reads SQTIHQWPATLVQPVGSPLSLECTVEGTSNPNLYWYRQAAGRGLQLLFYSVGIGQISSEVPQNLSASRPQDRQFILSSKKLLLSDSGFYLCACTIPGGTEAFFGQGTRLTVV.

V gene TRBV29-1 combines with J gene TRBJ1-1; weak D call: TRBD1 (5 bases). V lost 1 base to trimming and J lost 1 base, with 16 bases between them. This CDR3 has 16 amino acids. The germline gives CDR1 SQVTM, CDR2 ANQGSEA. CDR3 in amino acids: CSVEVRGGGANTEAFF. In DNA form, the CDR3 reads TGCAGCGTTGAAGTTAGAGGAGGAGGGGCGAACACTGAAGCTTTCTTT.

This chain connects TRBV21-1 to TRBJ2-1; the table calls TRBD2, which could not be checked here. TRBV21-1 is a pseudogene. The CDR3 consists of 16 residues. CDR3 coding DNA: TGTGCCAGTCCAGGAAGGGAGGGAAGATCGTACAATGAGCAGTTCTTC. It specifies CASPGREGRSYNEQFF.

CDR3 loop: CASSQHNLAGISYEQYF. CDR3 DNA sequence: TGTGCCAGCAGCCAACATAACCTAGCGGGAATATCCTACGAGCAGTACTTC. The rearrangement links TRBV14 to TRBJ2-7, with 9 bases identical to TRBD2. The CDR3 covers 17 residues. Germline V CDR1 and CDR2: SGHDN, FVKESK. V lost 2 bases, J lost 1 base, and 9 bases stayed unmatched.

This clone occurred once. V gene TRBV4-3 combines with J gene TRBJ2-2; 9 nucleotides align to TRBD1. Germline V CDR1 and CDR2: LGHNA, YSLEER. Unmatched junction bases numbered 4, after V lost 4 bases and J lost 1 base. The CDR3 has 16 amino acids. The CDR3 sequence is CASSPGQGGNTGELFF. For the CDR3, the DNA is TGCGCCAGCAGCCCGGGACAGGGAGGGAACACCGGGGAGCTGTTTTTT.

This sequence joins TRBV28 and TRBJ1-2; possibly TRBD1 for D (6 bases). V shed 5 bases and J shed 2 bases, with 12 bases lying between them. The CDR3 runs 14 residues. Germline lookup yields CDR1 MDHEN and CDR2 SYDVKM. The CDR3 nucleotides are TGTGCCAGCAGTCAAGGACAGTCGAACTATGGCTACACCTTC. This sequence encodes CASSQGQSNYGYTF.

V and J are TRBV7-9 and TRBJ2-7; D perhaps matches TRBD1 (5 bases). The CDR3 is 14 amino acids. CDR1 is SEHNR, CDR2 FQNEAQ, per germline (reference sequence). V was trimmed by 5 bases and J by 3 bases, leaving 14 bases between them. The chain's CDR3 is CASSTGANSYEQYF. DNA of the CDR3: TGTGCCAGCAGCACAGGTGCGAATAGCTACGAGCAGTACTTC. The entire variable domain, with the rest obtained from reference TRBV7-9 and TRBJ2-7, is as follows: DTGVSQNPRHKITKRGQNVTFRCDPISEHNRLYWYRQTLGQGPEFLTYFQNEAQLEKSRLLSDRFSAERPKGSFSTLEIQRTEQGDSAMYLCASSTGANSYEQYFGPGTRLTVT.

The CDR3, as DNA: TGTGCCAGCAGCTACCCGAGGGGGACAGGGGCGTTCCGTGGGGACACTGAAGCTTTCTTT. It yields the protein CASSYPRGTGAFRGDTEAFF. This sequence joins TRBV5-5 and TRBJ1-1; 10 bases agree with TRBD1. The CDR3 extends over 20 amino acids. CDR1 SGHKS and CDR2 YYEKEE come from the germline V gene (reference sequence). V lost 3 bases and J lost 3; bases outside the gene matches: 20. Using reference TRBV5-5 and TRBJ1-1 for the parts outside the CDR3, the full variable domain is DAGVTQSPTHLIKTRGQQVTLRCSPISGHKSVSWYQQVLGQGPQFIFQYYEKEERGRGNFPDRFSARQFPNYSSELNVNALLLGDSALYLCASSYPRGTGAFRGDTEAFFGQGTRLTVV.

This chain links TRBV30 with TRBJ2-5; 7 bases map to TRBD1. The V gene's germline CDR1 is GTSNPN and CDR2 SVGIG (reference sequence). This CDR3 has 15 residues. V shed 5 bases and J 1 base; nucleotides not matched to a gene: 10. CDR3 in amino acids: CAWAPRKGAQETQYF. The CDR3 nucleotides are TGTGCCTGGGCCCCTAGAAAGGGGGCCCAAGAGACCCAGTACTTC.

This sequence joins TRBV5-1 and TRBJ2-1, with 7 bases identical to TRBD1. CDR3 length: 22 amino acids. Unmatched junction bases numbered 27, after V lost 1 base and J lost 5 bases. Germline-derived CDR1 and CDR2 are SGHRS and YFSETQ. CDR3 coding DNA: TGCGCCAGCAGCTTGAGCGTCGGGTCGTTTCGAGATTCACAGGGGCACCACAATGAGCAGTTCTTC. Translated: CASSLSVGSFRDSQGHHNEQFF.

This clone occurred once. The chain employs TRBV6-4 and TRBJ2-1; 10 bases are a match to TRBD2. CDR1 and CDR2 from the germline V gene are MRHNA and SNTAGT. This CDR3 contains 16 residues. With V trimmed by 0 bases and J by 7 bases, 6 bases remained unmatched. CDR3 DNA: TGTGCCAGCAGTGACTCTAGAGGGACTAGCGTGAATGAGCAGTTCTTC. It yields the protein CASSDSRGTSVNEQFF.

The V call is TRBV7-2, the J call TRBJ1-1; 7 bases match TRBD1. V was clipped by 5 bases and J by 1 base; unmatched bases: 1. The CDR3 consists of 13 residues. Germline V gene sequence: CDR1 SGHTA, CDR2 FQGNSA. The CDR3 protein is CASSRQGNTEAFF. The CDR3 DNA is TGTGCCAGCAGCCGACAGGGGAACACTGAAGCTTTCTTT.

The genes are TRBV28 and TRBJ2-1; 12 nucleotides match TRBD2. Germline-derived CDR1 and CDR2 are MDHEN and SYDVKM. The ends lost 6 bases at V and 1 base at J; junction bases unmatched: 4. The length of the CDR3 is 16 residues. For the CDR3, the DNA is TGTGCCAGCAGCCCAACTAGCGGGGGGTCCTACAATGAGCAGTTCTTC. Translating it yields CASSPTSGGSYNEQFF.

This chain connects TRBV18 to TRBJ1-5; TRBD1 agrees at 8 bases. J was trimmed by 0 bases and V by 4 bases; bases with no gene match: 8. The CDR3 runs to 17 residues. Germline V lookup: CDR1 KGHSH, CDR2 LQKENI. The CDR3 bases are TGTGCCAGCTCACTTGTGGCGACAGGGGATAGCAATCAGCCCCAGCATTTT. It is translated as CASSLVATGDSNQPQHF.

The gene calls are TRBV6-6 and TRBJ2-7; possibly TRBD1 for D (5 bases). The CDR3 runs 15 residues. Trimming stripped 0 bases from V and 2 bases from J, with 11 bases between. Germline CDR1 reads MNHNY; CDR2 reads SVGAGI (reference sequence). The CDR3 here is CASSYSSDSTYEQYF. CDR3 DNA: TGTGCCAGCAGTTACTCGAGCGACAGCACCTACGAGCAGTACTTC.

The rearrangement joins TRBV5-6 to TRBJ1-3, with 8 bases identical to TRBD1. Trimming at V came to 4 bases and at J to 4 bases, leaving 16 bases not matched to a gene. This CDR3 spans 18 amino acids. The germline gives CDR1 SGHDT, CDR2 YYEEEE. CDR3 DNA: TGTGCCAGCAGCCTCGCACCTGGACAGGGAGAACCGGGAAACACCATATATTTT. Amino acid sequence: CASSLAPGQGEPGNTIYF.

The chain uses TRBV18 and TRBJ1-6, with 10 positions matching TRBD1. The germline V gene has CDR1 KGHSH and CDR2 LQKENI. J gave up 10 bases and V 1 base, and 1 base lay outside the gene matches. This CDR3 spans 14 amino acids. The chain's CDR3 is CASSPRDRGSPLHF. CDR3 nucleotide sequence: TGTGCCAGCTCACCACGGGACAGGGGATCACCCCTCCACTTT.

The V gene is TRBV2, the J gene TRBJ1-6, with 7 bases identical to TRBD1. The germline V gene encodes CDR1 SNHLY and CDR2 FYNNEI. The CDR3 spans 12 residues. Trimming cost V 6 bases and J 17 bases; bases outside gene matches: 10. The CDR3: CASRILTQGIHF. CDR3 coding DNA: TGTGCCAGCAGGATTCTTACACAGGGGATCCACTTT.

CDR3 sequence reads: CASSLLLGGGRALYEQFF. The CDR3 DNA follows: TGTGCCAGCAGCTTATTACTAGGTGGCGGGAGGGCTTTGTATGAGCAGTTCTTC. This chain joins TRBV11-2 and TRBJ2-1, with 9 bases that match TRBD2. J lost 8 bases, V lost 2 bases, and 16 bases had no gene match. Germline V gene lookup returns CDR1 SGHAT and CDR2 FQNNGV. There are 18 residues in the CDR3.

This clone has only one observation. This chain links TRBV5-4 with TRBJ1-1, with TRBD1 matching 8 bases. The V gene end was trimmed by 3 bases and the J gene end by 5 bases; junction bases not matched to a gene: 9. The CDR3 runs to 15 residues. From germline, CDR1 is SGHNT and CDR2 YYREEE (reference sequence). CDR3 residues: CASSSQTGALTEAFF. The CDR3 coding sequence is TGTGCCAGCAGCTCCCAGACAGGGGCGTTAACTGAAGCTTTCTTT.

In this sample, this clone turned up a few times. This chain joins TRBV5-6 and TRBJ1-3; D is undetermined. With 2 bases removed from V and 3 bases from J, the gap between germline ends came to 6 bases. Germline CDR1 SGHDT, CDR2 YYEEEE. The CDR3 runs 13 residues. The CDR3 protein is CASSFNNGNTIYF. In DNA form, the CDR3 reads TGTGCCAGCAGCTTCAACAATGGAAACACCATATATTTT.